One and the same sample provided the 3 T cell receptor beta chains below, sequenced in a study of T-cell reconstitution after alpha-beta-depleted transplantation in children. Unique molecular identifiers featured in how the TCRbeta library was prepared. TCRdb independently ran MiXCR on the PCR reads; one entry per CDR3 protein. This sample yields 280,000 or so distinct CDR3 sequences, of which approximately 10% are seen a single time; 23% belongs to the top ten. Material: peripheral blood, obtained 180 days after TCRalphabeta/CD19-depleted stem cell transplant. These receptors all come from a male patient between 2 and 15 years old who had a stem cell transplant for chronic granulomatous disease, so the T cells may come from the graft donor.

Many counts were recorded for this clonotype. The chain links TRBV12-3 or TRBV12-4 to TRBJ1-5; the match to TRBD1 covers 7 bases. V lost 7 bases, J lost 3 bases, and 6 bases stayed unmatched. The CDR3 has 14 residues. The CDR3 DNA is TGTGCCAGCAACCTACAGGGGCTCAATCAGCCCCAGCATTTT. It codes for CASNLQGLNQPQHF.

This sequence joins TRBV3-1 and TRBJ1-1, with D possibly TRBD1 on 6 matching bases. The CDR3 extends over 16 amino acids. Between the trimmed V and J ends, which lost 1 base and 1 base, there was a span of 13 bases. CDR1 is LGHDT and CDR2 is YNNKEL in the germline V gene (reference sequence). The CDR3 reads CASSQGRRGRNTEAFF. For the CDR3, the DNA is TGTGCCAGCAGCCAAGGCAGACGGGGGCGGAACACTGAAGCTTTCTTT.

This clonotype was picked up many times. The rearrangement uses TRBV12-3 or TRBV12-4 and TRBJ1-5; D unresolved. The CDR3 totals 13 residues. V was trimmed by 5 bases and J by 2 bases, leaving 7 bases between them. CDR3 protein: CASSGVGNQPQHF. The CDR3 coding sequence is TGTGCCAGCAGTGGGGTAGGCAATCAGCCCCAGCATTTT.